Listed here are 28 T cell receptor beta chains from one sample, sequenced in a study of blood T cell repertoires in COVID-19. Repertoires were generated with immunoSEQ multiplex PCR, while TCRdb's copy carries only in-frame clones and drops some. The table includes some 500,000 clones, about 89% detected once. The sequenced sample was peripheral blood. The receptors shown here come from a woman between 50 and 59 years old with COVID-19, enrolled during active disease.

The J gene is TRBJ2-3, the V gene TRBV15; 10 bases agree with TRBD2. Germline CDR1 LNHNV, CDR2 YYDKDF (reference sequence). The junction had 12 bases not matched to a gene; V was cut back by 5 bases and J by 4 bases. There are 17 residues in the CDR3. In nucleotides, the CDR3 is TGTGCCACCAGCGGAAGGATGAGCGGGGGGGCCGCAGATACGCAGTATTTT. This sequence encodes CATSGRMSGGAADTQYF.

Here the CDR3 reads CATSDPPLRLQGPFYNSPLHF. The CDR3 bases are TGTGCCACCAGTGATCCCCCACTCAGATTACAGGGCCCCTTTTATAATTCACCCCTCCACTTT. The chain carries TRBV24-1 and TRBJ1-6; tentative D call: TRBD1 (6 bases). V lost 3 bases, J lost 4 bases, and 27 bases lay in between. The CDR3 runs 21 residues. Germline CDR1 KGHDR, CDR2 SFDVKD.

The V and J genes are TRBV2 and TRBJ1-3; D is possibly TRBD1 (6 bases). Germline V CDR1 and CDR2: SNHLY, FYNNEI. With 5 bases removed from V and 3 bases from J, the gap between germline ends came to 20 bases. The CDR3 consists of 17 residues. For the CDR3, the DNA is TGTGCCAGCAGTCAACCTCCCACAGGGATGTATGGAAACACCATATATTTT. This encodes CASSQPPTGMYGNTIYF.

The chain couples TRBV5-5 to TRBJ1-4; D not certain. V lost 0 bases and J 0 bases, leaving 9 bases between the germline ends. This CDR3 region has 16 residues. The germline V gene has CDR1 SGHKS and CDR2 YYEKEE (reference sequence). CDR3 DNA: TGTGCCAGCAGCTTGGGGCAGTTGGCAACTAATGAAAAACTGTTTTTT. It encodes CASSLGQLATNEKLFF.

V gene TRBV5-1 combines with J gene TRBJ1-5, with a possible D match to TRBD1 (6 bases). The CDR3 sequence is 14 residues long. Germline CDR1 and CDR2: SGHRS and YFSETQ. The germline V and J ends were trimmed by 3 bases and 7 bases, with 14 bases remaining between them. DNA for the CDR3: TGCGCCAGCAGCTGGACACAGGGAGGGCAGCCCCAGCATTTT. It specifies CASSWTQGGQPQHF.

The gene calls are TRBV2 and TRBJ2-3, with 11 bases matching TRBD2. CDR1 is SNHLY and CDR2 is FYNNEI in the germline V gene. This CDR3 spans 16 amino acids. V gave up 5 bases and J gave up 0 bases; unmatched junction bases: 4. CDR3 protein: CASSPRTSGSTDTQYF. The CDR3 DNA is TGTGCCAGCAGTCCTCGGACTAGCGGGAGCACAGATACGCAGTATTTT.

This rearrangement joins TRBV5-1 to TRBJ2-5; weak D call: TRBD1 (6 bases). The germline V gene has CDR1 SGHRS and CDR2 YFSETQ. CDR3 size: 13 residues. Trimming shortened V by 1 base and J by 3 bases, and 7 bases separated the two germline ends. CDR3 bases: TGCGCCAGCAGCTTGAACAGGGAAGAGACCCAGTACTTC. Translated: CASSLNREETQYF.

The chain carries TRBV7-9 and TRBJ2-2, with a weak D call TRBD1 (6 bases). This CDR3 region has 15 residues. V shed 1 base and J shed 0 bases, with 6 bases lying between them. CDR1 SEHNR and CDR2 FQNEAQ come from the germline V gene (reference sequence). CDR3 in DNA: TGTGCCAGCAGCTTAGGACAGGCGAACACCGGGGAGCTGTTTTTT. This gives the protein CASSLGQANTGELFF. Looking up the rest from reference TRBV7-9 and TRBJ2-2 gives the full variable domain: DTGVSQNPRHKITKRGQNVTFRCDPISEHNRLYWYRQTLGQGPEFLTYFQNEAQLEKSRLLSDRFSAERPKGSFSTLEIQRTEQGDSAMYLCASSLGQANTGELFFGEGSRLTVL.

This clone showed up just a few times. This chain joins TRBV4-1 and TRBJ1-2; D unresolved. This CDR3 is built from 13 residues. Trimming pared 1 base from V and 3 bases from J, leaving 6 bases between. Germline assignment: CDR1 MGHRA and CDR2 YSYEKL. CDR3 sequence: CASSQASYYGYTF. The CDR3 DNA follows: TGCGCCAGCAGCCAAGCGAGTTACTATGGCTACACCTTC.

The CDR3 bases are TGTGCCAGCAGACCGGGACTAGCCACAGATACGCAGTATTTT. It yields the protein CASRPGLATDTQYF. This chain links TRBV25-1 with TRBJ2-3; 9 positions match TRBD2. The CDR3 sequence is 14 residues long. Germline V CDR1 and CDR2: MGHDK, SYGVNS. Trimming removed 6 bases from V and 2 bases from J; junction bases left unmatched: 3.

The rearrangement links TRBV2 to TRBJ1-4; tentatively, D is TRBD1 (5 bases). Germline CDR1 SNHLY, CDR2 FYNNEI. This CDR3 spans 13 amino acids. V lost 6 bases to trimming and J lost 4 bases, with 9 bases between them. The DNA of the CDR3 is TGTGCCAGCAGACAACAGGTTAATGAAAAACTGTTTTTT. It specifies CASRQQVNEKLFF.

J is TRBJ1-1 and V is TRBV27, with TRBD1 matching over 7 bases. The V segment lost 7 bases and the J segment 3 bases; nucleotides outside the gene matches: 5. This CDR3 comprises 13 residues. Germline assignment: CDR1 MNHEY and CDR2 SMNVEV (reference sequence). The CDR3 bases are TGTGCCAGCAACCCCAGGGGGGACACTGAAGCTTTCTTT. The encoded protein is CASNPRGDTEAFF.

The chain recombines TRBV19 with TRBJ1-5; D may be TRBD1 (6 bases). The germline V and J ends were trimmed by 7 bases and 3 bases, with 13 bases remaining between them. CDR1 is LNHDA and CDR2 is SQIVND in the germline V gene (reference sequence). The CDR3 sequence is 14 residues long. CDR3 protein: CASNQRTDNQPQHF. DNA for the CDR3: TGTGCCAGTAATCAACGGACAGACAATCAGCCCCAGCATTTT.

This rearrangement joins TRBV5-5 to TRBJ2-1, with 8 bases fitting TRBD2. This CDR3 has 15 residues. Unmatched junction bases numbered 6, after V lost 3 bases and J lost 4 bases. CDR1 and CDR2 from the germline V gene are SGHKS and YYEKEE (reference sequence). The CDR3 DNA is TGTGCCAGCAGCTGGTCGGGGGGGCATTACAATGAGCAGTTCTTC. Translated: CASSWSGGHYNEQFF.

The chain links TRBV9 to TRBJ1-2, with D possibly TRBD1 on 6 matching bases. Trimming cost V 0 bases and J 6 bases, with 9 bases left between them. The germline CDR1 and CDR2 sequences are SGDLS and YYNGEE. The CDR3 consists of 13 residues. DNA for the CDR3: TGTGCCAGCAGCGTAGACAGGGACGATGGCTACACCTTC. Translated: CASSVDRDDGYTF.

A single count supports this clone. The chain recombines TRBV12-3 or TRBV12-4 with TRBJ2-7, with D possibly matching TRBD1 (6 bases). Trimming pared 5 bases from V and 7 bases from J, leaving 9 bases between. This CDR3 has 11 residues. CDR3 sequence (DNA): TGTGCCAGCAGTCCGCAGGGGGAGCAGTACTTC. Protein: CASSPQGEQYF.

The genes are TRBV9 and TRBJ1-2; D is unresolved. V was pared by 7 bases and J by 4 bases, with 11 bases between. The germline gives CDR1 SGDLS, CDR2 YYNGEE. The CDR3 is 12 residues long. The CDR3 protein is CASADVAYGYTF. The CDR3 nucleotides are TGTGCCAGCGCGGATGTTGCCTATGGCTACACCTTC.

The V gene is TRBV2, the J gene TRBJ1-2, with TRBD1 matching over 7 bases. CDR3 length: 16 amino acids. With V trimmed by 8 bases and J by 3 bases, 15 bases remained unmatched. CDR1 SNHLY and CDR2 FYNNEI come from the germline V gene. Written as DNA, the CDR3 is TGTGCCAGCGGGCGACAGGGCCCGCCTATGGACTATGGCTACACCTTC. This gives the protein CASGRQGPPMDYGYTF.

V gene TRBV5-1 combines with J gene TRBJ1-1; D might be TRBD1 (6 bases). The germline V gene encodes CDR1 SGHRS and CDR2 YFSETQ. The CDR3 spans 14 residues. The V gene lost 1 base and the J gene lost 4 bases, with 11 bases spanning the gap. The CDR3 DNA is TGCGCCAGCAGCTTGCTCAGGGGAAGCACTGAAGCTTTCTTT. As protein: CASSLLRGSTEAFF.

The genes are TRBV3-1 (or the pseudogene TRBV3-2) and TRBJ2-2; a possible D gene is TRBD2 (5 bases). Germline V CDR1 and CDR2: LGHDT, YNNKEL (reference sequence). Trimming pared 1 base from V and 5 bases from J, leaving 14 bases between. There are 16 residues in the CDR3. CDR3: CASSQVRGLLTGELFF. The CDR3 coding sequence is TGTGCCAGCAGCCAAGTCCGAGGGTTATTGACCGGGGAGCTGTTTTTT.

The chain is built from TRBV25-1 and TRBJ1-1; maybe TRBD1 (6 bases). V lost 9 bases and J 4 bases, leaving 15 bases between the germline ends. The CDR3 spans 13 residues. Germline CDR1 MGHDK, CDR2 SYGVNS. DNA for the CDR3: TGTGCCAGTGGTGGGGGGGCCGTCACTGAAGCTTTCTTT. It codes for CASGGGAVTEAFF.

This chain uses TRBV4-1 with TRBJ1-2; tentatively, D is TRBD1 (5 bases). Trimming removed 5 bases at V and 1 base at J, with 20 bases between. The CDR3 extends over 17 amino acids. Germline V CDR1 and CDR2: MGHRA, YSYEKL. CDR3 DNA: TGCGCCAGCAGCGATCCTTGGAGGGGCAGCTATAACTATGGCTACACCTTC. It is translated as CASSDPWRGSYNYGYTF.

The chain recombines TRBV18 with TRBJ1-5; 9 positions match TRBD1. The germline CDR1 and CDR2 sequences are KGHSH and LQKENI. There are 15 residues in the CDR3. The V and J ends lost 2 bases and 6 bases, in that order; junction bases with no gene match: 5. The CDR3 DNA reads TGTGCCAGCTCACCAAACAGGGGGCGCGGTCAGCCCCAGCATTTT. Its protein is CASSPNRGRGQPQHF.

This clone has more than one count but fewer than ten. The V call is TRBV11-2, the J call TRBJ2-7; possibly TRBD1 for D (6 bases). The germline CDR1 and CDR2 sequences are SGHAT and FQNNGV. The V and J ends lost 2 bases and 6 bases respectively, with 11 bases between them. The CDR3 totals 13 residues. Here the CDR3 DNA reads TGTGCCAGCAGCTTACTACAGGGAGTCGAGCAGTACTTC. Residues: CASSLLQGVEQYF.

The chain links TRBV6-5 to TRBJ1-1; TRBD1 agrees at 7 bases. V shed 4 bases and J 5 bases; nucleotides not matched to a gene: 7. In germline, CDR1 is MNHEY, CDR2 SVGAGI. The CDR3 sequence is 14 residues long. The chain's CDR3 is CASSFDRVRTEAFF. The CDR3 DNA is TGTGCCAGCAGTTTCGACAGGGTGAGGACTGAAGCTTTCTTT.

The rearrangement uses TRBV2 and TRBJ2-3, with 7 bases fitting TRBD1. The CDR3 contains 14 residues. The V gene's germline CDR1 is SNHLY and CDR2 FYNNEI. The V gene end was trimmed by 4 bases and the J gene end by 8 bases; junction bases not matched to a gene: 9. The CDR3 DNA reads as TGTGCCAGCAGTGTAGGGGGCCGTGCGGTTACGCAGTATTTT. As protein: CASSVGGRAVTQYF.

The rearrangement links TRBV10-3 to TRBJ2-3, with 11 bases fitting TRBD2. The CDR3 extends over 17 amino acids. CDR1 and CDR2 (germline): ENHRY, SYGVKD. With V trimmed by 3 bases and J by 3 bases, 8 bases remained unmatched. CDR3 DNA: TGTGCCATCAGTGAAGAGGCTAGCGGGGGGTTGACAGATACGCAGTATTTT. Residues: CAISEEASGGLTDTQYF.

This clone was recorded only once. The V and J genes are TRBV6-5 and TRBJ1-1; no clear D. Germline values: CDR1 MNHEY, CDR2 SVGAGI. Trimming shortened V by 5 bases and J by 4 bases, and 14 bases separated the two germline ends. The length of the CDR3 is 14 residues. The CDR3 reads CASSQPRLGTEAFF. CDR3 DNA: TGTGCCAGCAGTCAACCCCGCCTCGGCACTGAAGCTTTCTTT.